This T cell receptor beta chain was profiled in a study of blood T cells in healthy people across ages. PCR was performed a second time for about 7 to 12 cycles using a sample-barcoded 5' primer and a J-beta primer mix. TCRdb used MiXCR to reprocess the 5' RACE reads, holding one entry per CDR3 protein. The sample shows about 1.8 million distinct CDR3 sequences, 49% of them seen only once. The study isolated at least 6.5 million PBMCs from each sample. About this clonotype itself: The antigen is undetermined.

Germline CDR1 and CDR2: SGHTS and YDEGEE. Trimming took 2 bases from V and 2 from J; bases not matched to a gene: 9. This CDR3 is 18 amino acids long. Study conclusions and caveats: Significant beta diversity loss was already apparent by age 40, declining roughly linearly.

The sequenced sample was blood. The chain couples TRBV5-8 to TRBJ2-3; 12 positions match TRBD2. The origin of this receptor is a woman aged 40-49 years in good health. This CDR3 reads CASSFTTLAGGTTDTQYF. The CDR3 bases are TGTGCCAGCAGCTTTACGACTCTAGCGGGGGGGACCACAGATACGCAGTATTTT.